Listed below are T cell receptor beta chains from one sample, sequenced in a study of T cell responses to AZD1222 COVID-19 vaccine. Generated by immunoSEQ multiplex PCR, the TCRdb table keeps only in-frame clones and is missing some. The table lists 120,000 or so clones, about nine tenths of them singletons. The sample was peripheral blood, taken 28 days after the second AZD1222 dose. The receptors originated from an adult who received the AZD1222 COVID-19 vaccine. The CDR3 runs from the conserved cysteine through the conserved F or W.

V	J	length	CDR3
TRBV7-9	TRBJ2-7	17	CASSSKTWGQMTLGQYF
TRBV3-1/TRBV3-2	TRBJ1-1	14	CASSHVIRGTEAFF
TRBV23-1	TRBJ1-5	15	CASKSGRGLDQPQHF
TRBV19	TRBJ2-1	15	CASSSPGLAGNEQFF
TRBV25-1	TRBJ2-3	15	CASSESRWRSDTQYF
TRBV18	TRBJ2-7	15	CASSPLQGASYEQYF
TRBV11-2	TRBJ1-1	11	CASLDYTEAFF
TRBV7-2	TRBJ1-5	15	CASSPTGWGNQPQHF
TRBV24-1	TRBJ1-4	18	CATSDSGTGGRLGEKLFF
TRBV24-1	TRBJ1-5	13	CATSGEGNQPQHF
TRBV4-1	TRBJ1-2	13	CASSDSLGYGYTF
TRBV5-5	TRBJ2-7	13	CASSFGQFYEQYF
TRBV5-4	TRBJ2-7	16	CASSYYLAGGYYEQYF
TRBV19	TRBJ2-2	16	CASRKTGTRVTGELFF
TRBV9	TRBJ1-1	14	CASSVGGKVTEAFF
TRBV7-9	TRBJ1-1	15	CASSLPVWGETEAFF